A selection of T cell receptor beta chains follows, all from one sample in a study of CD8+ T cells in alopecia areata. Some clones are missing from TCRdb's copy, which holds only in-frame ones; the method was immunoSEQ multiplex PCR. Of roughly 210,000 clones in the sample, around two fifths were seen once. Sequenced material: CD4+ T cells sorted from blood, taken at approximately week 39, from a patient treated with tofacitinib. The receptors shown here come from a human donor with alopecia areata. Each CDR3 is given with its conserved first and last residue. D genes are given only for firm matches. Clone size appears in some rows only: once, few, many, or a class for an expanded clone.

D gene,V gene,J gene,clone size,CDR3 DNA,CDR3 protein
TRBD1,TRBV29-1,TRBJ1-5,few,TGCAGCGTCACTAAGGGGCAGGGGGGCAATCAGCCCCAGCATTTT,CSVTKGQGGNQPQHF
.,TRBV5-5,TRBJ2-7,few,TGTGCCAGCAGCTCCGGGACTCCCCCTACCTACGAGCAGTACTTC,CASSSGTPPTYEQYF
.,TRBV29-1,TRBJ2-7,few,TGCAGCGTTATATTCCAGGGCCGGGGGCTCTACGAGCAGTACTTC,CSVIFQGRGLYEQYF
.,TRBV2,TRBJ2-3,few,TGTGCCAGCGGGGTCTACACAGATACGCAGTATTTT,CASGVYTDTQYF
.,TRBV2,TRBJ2-7,.,TGTGCCAGCAGTGATTTGGGGGCGAGCAGCTCCTACGAGCAGTACTTC,CASSDLGASSSYEQYF
.,TRBV21-1,TRBJ1-5,many,TGTGCCAGCAGCACCTATGGGGTCCCCCGCCCCTATCAGCCCCAGCATTTT,CASSTYGVPRPYQPQHF
.,TRBV30,TRBJ2-5,few,TGTGCCTGGGGCCCGGGGAGGAATCCGCAGGTTGAGACCCAGTACTTC,CAWGPGRNPQVETQYF
.,TRBV30,TRBJ2-2,.,TGTGCCTGGAGTCGGGGCACCGGGGAGCTGTTTTTT,CAWSRGTGELFF
.,TRBV28,TRBJ1-5,.,TGTGCCAGCCGAGGCGGAAATCAGCCCCAGCATTTT,CASRGGNQPQHF
.,TRBV20-1,TRBJ2-5,.,TGCATGCTGTTTTTCAGAGAGACCCAGTACTTC,CMLFFRETQYF
.,TRBV6-5,TRBJ1-5,.,TGTGCCAGCAGTCCGGGAGCTGGGTGGGATCAGCCCCAGCATTTT,CASSPGAGWDQPQHF
.,TRBV15,TRBJ1-4,.,TGTGCCACCAGCAGAGGCCAAACGGGGAGGGAAAAACTGTTTTTT,CATSRGQTGREKLFF
.,TRBV19,TRBJ1-5,.,TGTGCCAGTAGTATTGGAGGAACGGGGAATCAGCCCCAGCATTTT,CASSIGGTGNQPQHF
.,TRBV28,TRBJ1-4,few,TGTGCCAGCAGTTTAATAGGTCCAAGGAGGGAAAAACTGTTTTTT,CASSLIGPRREKLFF
.,TRBV30,TRBJ2-7,.,TGTGCCTGGGATCAGGGGCTAAGGGAGCAGTACTTC,CAWDQGLREQYF